This entry is about one T cell receptor beta chain. This specimen belongs to a study of blood T cell repertoires in COVID-19. Turning to the study itself: Nucleic acid was either cDNA or gDNA, and it came from T cells, B-cell-depleted T cells, or PBMCs.

This CDR3 has 18 residues. The junction had 15 bases not matched to a gene; V was cut back by 4 bases and J by 5 bases. The V gene's germline CDR1 is KGHDR and CDR2 SFDVKD. In the original workflow: Amplifying reference gene primers gave estimates of nucleated cell counts. The data were produced by immunoSEQ multiplex PCR, yet TCRdb's version contains in-frame clones alone and is incomplete. That table furnishes V, J and clone size, whereas the DNA furnished D and trimming. The sample lists roughly 160,000 clones, approximately 91% occurring once. The J gene is TRBJ2-7, the V gene TRBV24-1, with 11 nucleotides matching TRBD1. Sequenced: peripheral blood. This receptor was obtained from a man aged 18 to 29 with acute or convalescent COVID-19. CDR3 nucleotides: TGTGCCACCAGTGACCCTACCCCGGACAGGGGGCGTAGTGACGAGCAGTACTTC. Protein sequence: CATSDPTPDRGRSDEQYF.